This is a list of T cell receptor beta chains from one sample in a study of OX40 agonist ivuxolimab in advanced cancers. Sequencing was performed with immunoSEQ multiplex PCR; in TCRdb, only in-frame clones are kept and a portion is missing. The sample consists of under 45,000 clones, around 84% of them appearing once. Here the sequenced sample was CD4+ or CD8+ T cells sorted from blood, taken in a trial of the OX40 agonist ivuxolimab. The receptors here all came from an adult with an advanced solid tumor such as melanoma, head and neck, liver or kidney cancer. Both conserved end residues are part of each CDR3. Each record gives: J gene, V gene, clone size, D gene, CDR3 protein, CDR3 DNA. D genes are given only for firm matches. The size of a clone is reported for some rows only, either as once, few or many, or as a class for expanded clones.

>TRBJ1-4|TRBV27|NA|NA
CASSLNPSNEKLFF
TGTGCCAGCAGTTTAAACCCCAGTAATGAAAAACTGTTTTTT
>TRBJ2-7|TRBV19|NA|NA
CASSIEQGPYEQYF
TGTGCCAGTAGTATAGAACAGGGACCCTACGAGCAGTACTTC
>TRBJ2-7|TRBV5-4|NA|TRBD1
CASSQEDRSYEQYF
TGTGCCAGCAGCCAAGAGGACAGGTCCTACGAGCAGTACTTC
>TRBJ2-1|TRBV14|NA|NA
CASDGGRRKFF
TGTGCCAGTGACGGCGGACGGCGGAAGTTCTTC
>TRBJ1-2|TRBV6-6|NA|NA
CASAGGWNGYTF
TGTGCCAGTGCGGGGGGATGGAATGGCTACACCTTC
>TRBJ1-2|TRBV10-2|NA|NA
CASGGGSEYGYTF
TGCGCCAGCGGGGGGGGCAGCGAGTATGGCTACACCTTC
>TRBJ2-6|TRBV5-4|medium-sized|NA
CASSAIVAASAGANVLTF
TGTGCCAGCAGCGCAATCGTGGCCGCTTCTGCTGGGGCCAACGTCCTGACTTTC
>TRBJ2-3|TRBV5-1|NA|TRBD2
CASSSRERGADTQYF
TGCGCCAGCAGCTCCCGGGAGCGGGGGGCAGATACGCAGTATTTT
>TRBJ2-7|TRBV19|medium-sized|NA
CASSTLDMYEQYF
TGTGCCAGTAGTACGTTAGATATGTACGAGCAGTACTTC
>TRBJ2-1|TRBV7-3|once|NA
CASSLTLNSQQFF
TGTGCCAGCAGCTTAACGTTAAACTCACAGCAGTTCTTC
>TRBJ1-6|TRBV30|NA|TRBD1
CAWSWGQYNSPLHF
TGTGCCTGGAGTTGGGGACAGTATAATTCACCCCTCCACTTT
>TRBJ2-7|TRBV30|NA|NA
CAWSAGPFYEQYF
TGTGCCTGGAGCGCCGGGCCCTTCTACGAGCAGTACTTC
>TRBJ2-5|TRBV18|NA|NA
CASSPPIRETQYF
TGTGCCAGCTCACCACCTATCCGGGAGACCCAGTACTTC
>TRBJ2-1|TRBV6-5|NA|TRBD2
CASSYSAGVGNEQFF
TGTGCCAGCAGTTACTCGGCGGGAGTGGGTAATGAGCAGTTCTTC
>TRBJ1-2|TRBV9|NA|NA
CASRRSIDPGYGYTF
TGTGCCAGCAGGAGGAGCATCGATCCGGGGTATGGCTACACCTTC
>TRBJ2-3|TRBV19|NA|TRBD2
CASGLAASTDTQYF
TGTGCCAGCGGACTAGCGGCTAGCACAGATACGCAGTATTTT
>TRBJ2-2|TRBV7-3|NA|TRBD1
CASSQQGAHTGELFF
TGTGCCAGCAGCCAGCAGGGGGCCCACACCGGGGAGCTGTTTTTT
>TRBJ2-3|TRBV4-1|NA|NA
CASSQAFGITDTQYF
TGCGCCAGCAGCCAAGCCTTCGGGATCACAGATACGCAGTATTTT
>TRBJ2-1|TRBV9|NA|TRBD1
CASSGTLGQDYNEQFF
TGTGCCAGCAGCGGAACCCTTGGACAGGACTACAATGAGCAGTTCTTC
>TRBJ2-7|TRBV9|NA|NA
CASSVESRAEQYF
TGTGCCAGCAGCGTCGAATCTAGAGCCGAGCAGTACTTC
>TRBJ2-1|TRBV5-1|NA|TRBD1
CASSLEGGADNEQFF
TGCGCCAGCAGCTTGGAAGGGGGCGCTGACAATGAGCAGTTCTTC
>TRBJ1-3|TRBV6-1|once|NA
CASTRVRFDGNTIYF
TGTGCCAGCACCCGAGTCCGGTTCGATGGAAACACCATATATTTT
>TRBJ2-1|TRBV29-1|few|TRBD2
CSAEGASGYNEQFF
TGCAGCGCCGAGGGCGCTAGCGGGTACAATGAGCAGTTCTTC